These 21 T cell receptor beta chains were sequenced from one sample in a study of shared clonotypes between healthy human individuals. Sequencing was performed with immunoSEQ multiplex PCR; in TCRdb, only in-frame clones are kept and a portion is missing. The sample records about 1 million clones, approximately 68% being singletons. The specimen sequenced was memory CD4+ T cells sorted from blood. Subset noted: CD45RA-negative fraction. These TCRs come from a man aged 18 to 30 in good health.

V and J are TRBV27 and TRBJ2-2, with TRBD2 matching over 9 bases. CDR1 and CDR2 (germline): MNHEY, SMNVEV (reference sequence). The CDR3 covers 15 residues. V lost 5 bases to trimming and J lost 4 bases; unmatched junction nucleotides: 5. In DNA form, the CDR3 reads TGTGCCAGCAGTCCGAGCGGGAGGTTCACCGGGGAGCTGTTTTTT. Its protein is CASSPSGRFTGELFF.

The V gene is TRBV27, the J gene TRBJ2-5, with no clear D. V dropped 1 base and J dropped 0 bases, with 9 bases sitting between them. The CDR3 is made up of 15 amino acids. Germline V gene data show CDR1 as MNHEY and CDR2 as SMNVEV (reference sequence). CDR3 nucleotide sequence: TGTGCCAGCAGTTTATTGGGAAATAACCAAGAGACCCAGTACTTC. Protein: CASSLLGNNQETQYF.

The chain has TRBV5-5 and TRBJ2-7; D gene uncertain. Germline V gives CDR1 SGHKS, CDR2 YYEKEE (reference sequence). Trimming shortened V by 1 base and J by 6 bases, and 11 bases separated the two germline ends. The CDR3 length is 13 residues. The CDR3 here is CASSLRPRLEQYF. DNA for the CDR3: TGTGCCAGCAGCTTGAGGCCTAGACTCGAGCAGTACTTC.

This chain uses TRBV7-3 with TRBJ2-7; D might be TRBD1 (5 bases). The CDR3 covers 13 residues. Trimming shortened V by 1 base and J by 6 bases, and 10 bases separated the two germline ends. Germline V gene data show CDR1 as SGHTA and CDR2 as FQGTGA. CDR3 region: CASSLRQGSEQYF. DNA of the CDR3: TGTGCCAGCAGCTTAAGGCAGGGCTCCGAGCAGTACTTC.

With respect to this clone: This specimen includes other DNA sequences encoding the same CDR3. The J gene is TRBJ1-2, the V gene TRBV9; D gene uncertain. The CDR3 loop spans 14 amino acids. V dropped 0 bases and J dropped 4 bases, with 10 bases sitting between them. The germline gives CDR1 SGDLS, CDR2 YYNGEE. The CDR3 DNA reads TGTGCCAGCAGCGTAGAAGAGGGAGGCTATGGCTACACCTTC. Its protein product is CASSVEEGGYGYTF.

This clone came up a few times. The CDR3 reads CASSPSLTGGSYEQYF. CDR3 sequence (DNA): TGCGCCAGCAGCCCCTCTCTGACAGGGGGCTCTTACGAGCAGTACTTC. The V gene is TRBV5-1, the J gene TRBJ2-7, with 10 positions matching TRBD1. After removal of 4 bases from V and 4 bases from J, the junction contained 11 bases not matched to a gene. The CDR3 extends over 16 amino acids. From germline, CDR1 is SGHRS and CDR2 YFSETQ. Based on the CDR3 plus reference TRBV5-1 and TRBJ2-7, the full variable domain is KAGVTQTPRYLIKTRGQQVTLSCSPISGHRSVSWYQQTPGQGLQFLFEYFSETQRNKGNFPGRFSGRQFSNSRSEMNVSTLELGDSALYLCASSPSLTGGSYEQYFGPGTRLTVT.

The chain links TRBV5-8 to TRBJ1-2; 7 nucleotides agree with TRBD1. The length of the CDR3 is 13 residues. Germline trimming cut 1 base from V and 8 bases from J; bases unmatched to any gene: 5. Germline V lookup: CDR1 SGHTS, CDR2 YDEGEE. CDR3 in amino acids: CASSLTGARGYTF. CDR3 in DNA: TGTGCCAGCAGCTTGACAGGGGCGAGAGGCTACACCTTC. Complete variable domain (other parts from reference TRBV5-8 and TRBJ1-2): EAGVTQSPTHLIKTRGQQATLRCSPISGHTSVYWYQQALGLGLQFLLWYDEGEERNRGNFPPRFSGRQFPNYSSELNVNALELEDSALYLCASSLTGARGYTFGSGTRLTVV.

The chain has TRBV10-2 and TRBJ2-7, with D possibly called TRBD1 or TRBD2 (5 bases each). This CDR3 contains 14 residues. Deletions cut 8 bases from V and 2 bases from J, with 16 bases between. Germline CDR1 and CDR2: WSHSY and SAAADI. The CDR3 nucleotides are TGCGCCAGCCCCGCCCCAGGGACGACCTACGAGCAGTACTTC. Translating it yields CASPAPGTTYEQYF.

This clone came up once. This chain joins TRBV11-2 and TRBJ1-2; 11 bases are shared with TRBD1. V gave up 5 bases and J gave up 10 bases; unmatched junction bases: 3. Germline CDR1 reads SGHAT; CDR2 reads FQNNGV. The CDR3 loop spans 12 amino acids. The CDR3 region is CASSTGQGAYTF. CDR3 nucleotides: TGTGCCAGCAGCACCGGACAGGGGGCCTACACCTTC.

This clone was detected only once. The CDR3 DNA follows: TGTGCTAGTGGTTTGGGAGTCGGGGGGGTTAACACTGAAGCTTTCTTT. It codes for CASGLGVGGVNTEAFF. The chain joins TRBV12-5 to TRBJ1-1; D perhaps matches TRBD1 (5 bases). The CDR3 spans 16 residues. Trimming pared 1 base from V and 2 bases from J, leaving 14 bases between. Germline CDR1 reads LGHNT; CDR2 reads FRNRAP.

This chain uses TRBV6-7 with TRBJ2-2; D is undetermined. TRBV6-7 is an ORF for which the function is uncertain. This CDR3 spans 15 amino acids. The V end lost 5 bases, the J end lost 1 base, and 11 bases lay between the germline ends. The chain's CDR3 is CASSVAVRNTGELFF. In DNA form, the CDR3 reads TGTGCCAGCAGTGTAGCTGTGAGGAACACCGGGGAGCTGTTTTTT.

This clone was seen a handful of times. This chain connects TRBV7-2 to TRBJ2-2, with 7 bases lining up with TRBD2. V dropped 4 bases and J dropped 6; count of bases not matched to a gene: 5. Germline V gives CDR1 SGHTA, CDR2 FQGNSA. CDR3 size: 14 residues. CDR3: CASSYEAGAGELFF. The CDR3 DNA reads TGTGCCAGCAGCTACGAGGCGGGGGCCGGGGAGCTGTTTTTT.

The J gene is TRBJ1-2, the V gene TRBV7-2, with 9 nucleotides matching TRBD1. Losses at the gene ends were 2 bases for V and 4 bases for J; bases not matched to a gene: 5. Per the germline V gene, CDR1 is SGHTA and CDR2 is FQGNSA. The CDR3 loop spans 15 amino acids. The CDR3 is CASSLRGQGGYGYTF. Here the CDR3 DNA reads TGTGCCAGCAGCTTAAGGGGACAGGGTGGCTATGGCTACACCTTC.

The V and J genes are TRBV4-2 and TRBJ2-3, with 12 bases lining up with TRBD2. The CDR3 is made up of 16 amino acids. V shed 5 bases, J shed 1 base, and the junction held 4 bases outside the gene matches. CDR1 and CDR2 from the germline V gene are LGHNA and YNFKEQ. This CDR3 reads CASSTRTSGGTDTQYF. CDR3 sequence (DNA): TGTGCCAGCAGCACCCGGACTAGCGGGGGCACAGATACGCAGTATTTT.

The V gene is TRBV28, the J gene TRBJ2-7; TRBD2 matches at 12 bases. With 5 bases clipped from V and 9 bases from J, the junction kept 8 bases outside the gene matches. The CDR3 is 14 residues long. Germline-derived CDR1 and CDR2 are MDHEN and SYDVKM. The CDR3 is CASSPASGGARQYF. The CDR3 DNA is TGTGCCAGCAGTCCCGCTAGCGGGGGGGCACGGCAGTACTTC.

The rearrangement joins TRBV2 to TRBJ1-5, with 10 bases identical to TRBD1. The CDR3 covers 16 residues. The germline V gene encodes CDR1 SNHLY and CDR2 FYNNEI. With V trimmed by 6 bases and J by 0 bases, 5 bases remained unmatched. Here the CDR3 DNA reads TGTGCCAGCAGGATGACAGGGGGCGGTAGCAATCAGCCCCAGCATTTT. Translation: CASRMTGGGSNQPQHF. The whole variable domain, remainder taken from reference TRBV2 and TRBJ1-5, is EPEVTQTPSHQVTQMGQEVILRCVPISNHLYFYWYRQILGQKVEFLVSFYNNEISEKSEIFDDQFSVERPDGSNFTLKIRSTKLEDSAMYFCASRMTGGGSNQPQHFGDGTRLSIL.

V and J are TRBV7-3 and TRBJ1-5; 7 bases align to TRBD1. In germline, CDR1 is SGHTA, CDR2 FQGTGA. This CDR3 comprises 13 residues. The CDR3: CASAEGAGQPQHF. CDR3 nucleotide sequence: TGTGCTTCGGCGGAGGGGGCCGGTCAGCCCCAGCATTTT.

The V gene is TRBV18, the J gene TRBJ1-5; the match to TRBD1 covers 9 bases. The CDR3 has 18 amino acids. The germline V gene encodes CDR1 KGHSH and CDR2 LQKENI. The junction had 13 bases not matched to a gene; V was cut back by 5 bases and J by 2 bases. CDR3 amino acids: CASSVTGTGILGNQPQHF. DNA for the CDR3: TGTGCCAGCTCAGTCACCGGGACAGGGATTCTAGGCAATCAGCCCCAGCATTTT. The whole variable domain, filled in from reference TRBV18 and TRBJ1-5, reads NAGVMQNPRHLVRRRGQEARLRCSPMKGHSHVYWYRQLPEEGLKFMVYLQKENIIDESGMPKERFSAEFPKEGPSILRIQQVVRGDSAAYFCASSVTGTGILGNQPQHFGDGTRLSIL.

This clone was found once. This sequence joins TRBV5-4 and TRBJ2-3, with D perhaps matching TRBD1 (6 bases). V lost 1 base, J lost 2 bases, and 11 bases lay in between. The CDR3 has 15 residues. CDR1 and CDR2 (germline): SGHNT, YYREEE (reference sequence). The CDR3 nucleotides read TGTGCCAGCAGCTTGCGAGGGGGTCACACAGATACGCAGTATTTT. Translation: CASSLRGGHTDTQYF.

Worth noting for this clone: The same CDR3 can be traced to other DNA sequences in this sample. J is TRBJ2-1 and V is TRBV11-3, with TRBD2 as a possible D gene (7 bases). The ends were cut back, 0 bases at V and 6 bases at J, with 15 bases in the middle. The CDR3 extends over 16 amino acids. Germline loops: CDR1 SGHNT, CDR2 YENEEA. CDR3 nucleotides: TGTGCCAGCAGCTTAGATCTCGGGGGGCCCCCCAATGAGCAGTTCTTC. This sequence encodes CASSLDLGGPPNEQFF.

The chain uses TRBV11-2 and TRBJ2-3; D ambiguous. V was shortened by 4 bases and J by 6 bases, with 14 bases between the two germline ends. CDR1 and CDR2 from the germline V gene are SGHAT and FQNNGV. The CDR3 has 14 residues. The CDR3 nucleotides are TGTGCCAGCAGCTCCCGGGTTTCTCGGGATACGCAGTATTTT. Amino acids: CASSSRVSRDTQYF.